These 17 T cell receptor beta chains came from one sample sequenced in a study of T-cell reconstitution after alpha-beta-depleted transplantation in children. Preparing the TCRbeta library involved the use of unique molecular identifiers. TCRdb independently ran MiXCR on the PCR reads; one entry per CDR3 protein. Of around 15,000 distinct CDR3 sequences in the sample, roughly 5.6% were seen once. Specimen: PBMCs, collected before TCRalphabeta/CD19-depleted stem cell transplant. Every receptor here comes from a boy aged 10-17 years with acute lymphoblastic leukemia, due to receive a stem cell transplant.

In its sample, this clonotype was seen many times. The chain joins TRBV7-2 to TRBJ2-1; 8 bases line up with TRBD2. Trimming at V came to 5 bases and at J to 9 bases, leaving 12 bases not matched to a gene. In germline, CDR1 is SGHTA, CDR2 FQGNSA. The CDR3 consists of 15 residues. The CDR3 region has the DNA TGTGCCAGCAGCCAGGGGTACGGGACTAGTTTTGAGCAGTTCTTC. Encoded protein: CASSQGYGTSFEQFF.

This clonotype has a count of ten or more. This chain joins TRBV7-2 and TRBJ1-4; TRBD1 agrees at 7 bases. Germline loops: CDR1 SGHTA, CDR2 FQGNSA. With V trimmed by 1 base and J by 5 bases, 4 bases remained unmatched. The CDR3 is made up of 15 amino acids. The CDR3 sequence is CASSLVGTENEKLFF. The CDR3 bases are TGTGCCAGCAGCTTAGTCGGGACAGAGAATGAAAAACTGTTTTTT.

This clonotype has at least ten counts. The genes are TRBV9 and TRBJ2-3; 7 bases match TRBD2. V dropped 5 bases and J dropped 4; count of bases not matched to a gene: 10. The V gene's germline CDR1 is SGDLS and CDR2 YYNGEE. This CDR3 region has 15 residues. This CDR3 reads CASSGSGPAADTQYF. DNA for the CDR3: TGTGCCAGCAGTGGTAGCGGGCCTGCGGCAGATACGCAGTATTTT.

This clonotype is termed medium-sized (0.01 to 0.1%). The CDR3 is CASSLVLAPGELFF. CDR3 in DNA: TGTGCCAGCAGTTTAGTACTAGCTCCCGGGGAGCTGTTTTTT. The V and J genes are TRBV12-3 or TRBV12-4 and TRBJ2-2; perhaps TRBD2 as D (6 bases). V was trimmed by 1 base and J by 6 bases, leaving 9 bases between them. This CDR3 spans 14 amino acids.

This clonotype was found many times. V and J are TRBV6-1 and TRBJ2-1; TRBD2 agrees at 12 bases. In germline, CDR1 is MNHNS, CDR2 SASEGT. This CDR3 comprises 16 residues. V lost 4 bases to trimming and J lost 3 bases; unmatched junction nucleotides: 4. DNA for the CDR3: TGTGCCAGCAGTGGTCCTAGCGGGAGGGTCTACAATGAGCAGTTCTTC. This codes for CASSGPSGRVYNEQFF.

This clonotype has ten or more counts. The V call is TRBV6-5, the J call TRBJ2-2, with D hard to call. V lost 2 bases and J 5 bases, leaving 15 bases between the germline ends. The CDR3 runs 16 residues. The V gene's germline CDR1 is MNHEY and CDR2 SVGAGI. This CDR3 is CASSYHSPDFTGELFF. CDR3 DNA: TGTGCCAGCAGTTACCACTCCCCTGATTTTACCGGGGAGCTGTTTTTT.

This clonotype was observed many times. The CDR3 loop is CASSPGALDGELFF. CDR3 nucleotides: TGTGCCAGCAGCCCCGGGGCTTTGGACGGGGAGCTGTTTTTT. The chain joins TRBV13 to TRBJ2-2; D could derive from TRBD1 or TRBD2 (5 bases each). V lost 5 bases and J 7 bases, leaving 14 bases between the germline ends. The CDR3 consists of 14 residues. CDR1 and CDR2 from the germline V gene are PRHDT and FYEKMQ (reference sequence).

The sample holds many counts of this clonotype. J is TRBJ2-3 and V is TRBV20-1, with TRBD1 identical over 8 bases. After removal of 6 bases from V and 3 bases from J, the junction contained 8 bases not matched to a gene. Germline CDR1 and CDR2: DFQATT and SNEGSKA (reference sequence). The CDR3 sequence is 14 residues long. CDR3 DNA sequence: TGCAGTGCCAGCGACAGGGGAGGAACAGATACGCAGTATTTT. This encodes CSASDRGGTDTQYF.

This clonotype counts as medium-sized. The chain links TRBV5-1 to TRBJ2-7; D perhaps matches TRBD1 (5 bases). Germline CDR1 and CDR2: SGHRS and YFSETQ. V was trimmed by 1 base and J by 5 bases, leaving 10 bases between them. This CDR3 is 13 amino acids long. The DNA of the CDR3 is TGCGCCAGCAGCTTGCAGTCAGGGAACGAGCAGTACTTC. As protein: CASSLQSGNEQYF.

This clonotype was recorded at least ten times. The chain has TRBV6-1 and TRBJ1-4; no reliable D call. Germline CDR1 is MNHNS and CDR2 is SASEGT. The germline V and J ends were trimmed by 6 bases and 4 bases, with 15 bases remaining between them. There are 15 residues in the CDR3. CDR3 loop: CASRDPGRDNEKLFF. In DNA, the CDR3 is TGTGCCAGCAGGGACCCAGGACGGGATAATGAAAAACTGTTTTTT.

This clonotype was detected ten times or more. The V and J genes are TRBV4-1 and TRBJ2-7; the D gene is possibly TRBD2 (6 bases). The CDR3 has 14 amino acids. Germline CDR1 reads MGHRA; CDR2 reads YSYEKL. The ends were cut back, 3 bases at V and 0 bases at J, with 9 bases in the middle. CDR3 nucleotides: TGCGCCAGCAGCCACGGCGGGACCTCCTACGAGCAGTACTTC. Protein sequence: CASSHGGTSYEQYF.

This clonotype was counted at least ten times. CDR3 sequence reads: CASSLSTGGVNEQFF. CDR3 nucleotides: TGTGCCAGCTCACTGTCTACGGGAGGGGTTAATGAGCAGTTCTTC. This rearrangement joins TRBV18 to TRBJ2-1; 8 nucleotides line up with TRBD2. Trimming took 4 bases from V and 7 from J; bases not matched to a gene: 9. In germline, CDR1 is KGHSH, CDR2 LQKENI. The CDR3 spans 15 residues. Looking up the rest from reference TRBV18 and TRBJ2-1 gives the full variable domain: NAGVMQNPRHLVRRRGQEARLRCSPMKGHSHVYWYRQLPEEGLKFMVYLQKENIIDESGMPKERFSAEFPKEGPSILRIQQVVRGDSAAYFCASSLSTGGVNEQFFGPGTRLTVL.

This clonotype was seen repeatedly, ten times or more. V gene TRBV6-5 combines with J gene TRBJ2-2; 8 bases fit TRBD2. V dropped 11 bases and J dropped 0; count of bases not matched to a gene: 11. The CDR3 has 16 residues. Germline V CDR1 and CDR2: MNHEY, SVGAGI. Here the CDR3 reads CAPGGGRNTNTGELFF. For the CDR3, the DNA is TGTGCCCCGGGGGGCGGGAGGAACACGAACACCGGGGAGCTGTTTTTT.

This clonotype was seen many times. J is TRBJ1-2 and V is TRBV29-1; maybe TRBD1 (6 bases). V was cut by 3 bases and J by 4 bases, with 12 bases left in between. Germline CDR1 and CDR2: SQVTM and ANQGSEA. The CDR3 spans 13 residues. The CDR3 is CSVDPDRPYGYTF. The CDR3 DNA reads as TGCAGCGTTGACCCCGACAGGCCCTATGGCTACACCTTC. The entire variable domain, with the rest obtained from reference TRBV29-1 and TRBJ1-2, is as follows: SAVISQKPSRDICQRGTSLTIQCQVDSQVTMMFWYRQQPGQSLTLIATANQGSEATYESGFVIDKFPISRPNLTFSTLTVSNMSPEDSSIYLCSVDPDRPYGYTFGSGTRLTVV.

The sample holds many counts of this clonotype. The chain combines TRBV11-2 with TRBJ2-3; no reliable D call. V was cut by 2 bases and J by 2 bases, with 5 bases left in between. This CDR3 has 13 residues. CDR1 and CDR2 from the germline V gene are SGHAT and FQNNGV. The CDR3 nucleotides read TGTGCCAGCAGCTTAATTTACACAGATACGCAGTATTTT. Its protein is CASSLIYTDTQYF.

In this sample, this clonotype turned up many times. J is TRBJ2-7 and V is TRBV18, with TRBD2 matching 13 bases. The CDR3 has 17 amino acids. After removal of 4 bases from V and 2 bases from J, the junction contained 8 bases not matched to a gene. Germline V gives CDR1 KGHSH, CDR2 LQKENI. The CDR3 DNA sequence: TGTGCCAGCTCACTCGGGACTAGCGGGGCCTTTCCCTACGAGCAGTACTTC. Amino acids: CASSLGTSGAFPYEQYF.

This clonotype was counted many times. The chain is built from TRBV11-2 and TRBJ1-5; possible D gene TRBD1, 5 bases. CDR3 length: 16 residues. Germline CDR1 and CDR2: SGHAT and FQNNGV. Trimming pared 5 bases from V and 6 bases from J, leaving 20 bases between. CDR3 loop: CASSLTGRVGVQPQHF. The CDR3 DNA reads TGTGCCAGCAGCCTCACGGGCAGGGTCGGCGTTCAGCCCCAGCATTTT.